Following are 14 T cell receptor beta chains from one sample sequenced in a study of T cells after yellow fever vaccination. TCRdb re-derived calls from the 5' RACE reads in MiXCR, one entry per CDR3 protein. The sample contains 250,000 or so distinct CDR3 sequences, approximately 3.6% of which appear only once. This specimen was PBMCs, taken 15 days after the yellow fever booster vaccination. These TCRs come from a man aged 18 to 29 who received the YFV17D yellow fever vaccine.

This clonotype was counted between two and nine times. V usage is TRBV6-5 and J usage is TRBJ1-5; the match to TRBD1 covers 7 bases. This CDR3 region has 15 residues. CDR1 and CDR2 (germline): MNHEY, SVGAGI. Unmatched junction bases numbered 10, after V lost 4 bases and J lost 7 bases. The CDR3: CASSLGPTGKQPQHF. The CDR3 bases are TGTGCCAGCAGTTTGGGACCGACAGGGAAGCAGCCCCAGCATTTT.

This clonotype has at least ten counts. The chain carries TRBV5-1 and TRBJ2-3; 7 nucleotides align to TRBD1. CDR1 is SGHRS, CDR2 YFSETQ, per germline. V was pared by 4 bases and J by 4 bases, with 9 bases of the junction left unmatched. The CDR3 is made up of 15 amino acids. CDR3 sequence: CASSPTEGAADTQYF. Written as DNA, the CDR3 is TGCGCCAGCAGCCCTACTGAGGGGGCTGCAGATACGCAGTATTTT.

This clonotype occurred many times. This chain links TRBV27 with TRBJ1-1, with 7 nucleotides matching TRBD1. The CDR3 is made up of 14 amino acids. CDR1 and CDR2 (germline): MNHEY, SMNVEV (reference sequence). V trimming: 5 bases; J trimming: 8 bases; junction bases outside the gene matches: 11. The DNA of the CDR3 is TGTGCCAGCAGTCCCCTGGACAGGCCGTTGGAAGCTTTCTTT. It encodes CASSPLDRPLEAFF.

This clonotype has at least ten counts. The DNA of the CDR3 is TGTGCCAGCAGTGAAGCCCCGGGGACAGCCGAGCAGTACTTC. Translation gives CASSEAPGTAEQYF. The rearrangement links TRBV6-1 to TRBJ2-7; 7 bases line up with TRBD1. CDR3 length: 14 residues. V was pared by 0 bases and J by 6 bases, with 5 bases of the junction left unmatched. Looked up from germline, CDR1 is MNHNS and CDR2 is SASEGT.

The chain has TRBV18 and TRBJ2-3; 7 nucleotides match TRBD2. The CDR3 length is 19 residues. Germline CDR1 and CDR2: KGHSH and LQKENI. J was trimmed by 2 bases and V by 4 bases; bases with no gene match: 18. This CDR3 reads CASSQGGLVLVRDTDTQYF. The CDR3 DNA reads as TGTGCCAGCTCACAAGGCGGACTAGTGTTGGTTAGGGACACAGATACGCAGTATTTT.

This clonotype was counted at least ten times. J is TRBJ2-3 and V is TRBV11-2; D may be TRBD2 (6 bases). The V and J ends lost 3 bases and 4 bases respectively, with 8 bases between them. There are 13 residues in the CDR3. Germline V gives CDR1 SGHAT, CDR2 FQNNGV. The CDR3: CASSFTGADTQYF. CDR3 DNA: TGTGCCAGCAGCTTCACGGGGGCAGATACGCAGTATTTT.

At least ten counts were recorded for this clonotype. The chain employs TRBV5-5 and TRBJ1-1; 7 bases fit TRBD1. Germline lookup yields CDR1 SGHKS and CDR2 YYEKEE (reference sequence). This CDR3 has 15 amino acids. J lost 1 base, V lost 1 base, and 4 bases had no gene match. CDR3 DNA sequence: TGTGCCAGCAGCTTGCTAGGGGGCAGGAACACTGAAGCTTTCTTT. Its translation: CASSLLGGRNTEAFF. The complete variable domain, with remaining parts taken from reference TRBV5-5 and TRBJ1-1, reads DAGVTQSPTHLIKTRGQQVTLRCSPISGHKSVSWYQQVLGQGPQFIFQYYEKEERGRGNFPDRFSARQFPNYSSELNVNALLLGDSALYLCASSLLGGRNTEAFFGQGTRLTVV.

In its sample, this clonotype was seen many times. The rearrangement joins TRBV12-3 or TRBV12-4 to TRBJ1-5; D not resolved. With 3 bases removed from V and 4 bases from J, the gap between germline ends came to 10 bases. This CDR3 is built from 14 residues. CDR3 protein: CASSFQEKNQPQHF. CDR3 DNA: TGTGCCAGCAGTTTCCAGGAGAAGAATCAGCCCCAGCATTTT.

V gene TRBV10-2 combines with J gene TRBJ2-1; 7 bases line up with TRBD2. V lost 6 bases and J lost 3; bases outside the gene matches: 5. The CDR3 runs 14 residues. Germline CDR1 is WSHSY and CDR2 is SAAADI. The CDR3 region has the DNA TGCGCCAGCAGAGAGGGACTACGCTACAATGAGCAGTTCTTC. Protein sequence: CASREGLRYNEQFF.

This clonotype was observed at least ten times. This chain connects TRBV29-1 to TRBJ2-3; 7 bases line up with TRBD2. Germline assignment: CDR1 SQVTM and CDR2 ANQGSEA. This CDR3 is 15 amino acids long. The V and J ends lost 1 base and 1 base, in that order; junction bases with no gene match: 5. The CDR3 loop reads CSVEAGRGGTDTQYF. The CDR3 DNA reads as TGCAGCGTTGAAGCGGGACGGGGGGGCACAGATACGCAGTATTTT.

This clonotype was picked up many times. The chain is built from TRBV7-2 and TRBJ2-5, with D possibly TRBD2 on 5 matching bases. This CDR3 is 14 amino acids long. The germline V and J ends were trimmed by 4 bases and 7 bases, with 16 bases remaining between them. Germline values: CDR1 SGHTA, CDR2 FQGNSA. This chain's CDR3 is CASSSLRGKGTQYF. The CDR3 region has the DNA TGTGCCAGCAGCTCCCTTCGGGGAAAGGGGACCCAGTACTTC.

In this sample, this clonotype turned up many times. The chain carries TRBV5-1 and TRBJ1-2; TRBD1 agrees at 8 bases. The V gene end was trimmed by 4 bases and the J gene end by 7 bases; junction bases not matched to a gene: 9. The CDR3 extends over 14 amino acids. Germline V CDR1 and CDR2: SGHRS, YFSETQ. For the CDR3, the DNA is TGCGCCAGCAGCACTACCGGGACAGGTTCTGGCTACACCTTC. It specifies CASSTTGTGSGYTF.

This clonotype was seen many times. This chain uses TRBV20-1 with TRBJ1-1, with D uncertain. V lost 5 bases and J lost 0, with 7 bases in between. The CDR3 covers 12 residues. From germline, CDR1 is DFQATT and CDR2 SNEGSKA (reference sequence). The CDR3 reads CSARYMNTEAFF. The CDR3 nucleotides read TGCAGTGCTCGGTATATGAACACTGAAGCTTTCTTT.

This clonotype was counted many times. This rearrangement joins TRBV5-1 to TRBJ1-1; D is ambiguous. The CDR3 is made up of 14 amino acids. From germline, CDR1 is SGHRS and CDR2 YFSETQ. Trimming pared 0 bases from V and 0 bases from J, leaving 6 bases between. The CDR3 DNA follows: TGCGCCAGCAGCTTGGACGCGGTGAACACTGAAGCTTTCTTT. Its translation: CASSLDAVNTEAFF.